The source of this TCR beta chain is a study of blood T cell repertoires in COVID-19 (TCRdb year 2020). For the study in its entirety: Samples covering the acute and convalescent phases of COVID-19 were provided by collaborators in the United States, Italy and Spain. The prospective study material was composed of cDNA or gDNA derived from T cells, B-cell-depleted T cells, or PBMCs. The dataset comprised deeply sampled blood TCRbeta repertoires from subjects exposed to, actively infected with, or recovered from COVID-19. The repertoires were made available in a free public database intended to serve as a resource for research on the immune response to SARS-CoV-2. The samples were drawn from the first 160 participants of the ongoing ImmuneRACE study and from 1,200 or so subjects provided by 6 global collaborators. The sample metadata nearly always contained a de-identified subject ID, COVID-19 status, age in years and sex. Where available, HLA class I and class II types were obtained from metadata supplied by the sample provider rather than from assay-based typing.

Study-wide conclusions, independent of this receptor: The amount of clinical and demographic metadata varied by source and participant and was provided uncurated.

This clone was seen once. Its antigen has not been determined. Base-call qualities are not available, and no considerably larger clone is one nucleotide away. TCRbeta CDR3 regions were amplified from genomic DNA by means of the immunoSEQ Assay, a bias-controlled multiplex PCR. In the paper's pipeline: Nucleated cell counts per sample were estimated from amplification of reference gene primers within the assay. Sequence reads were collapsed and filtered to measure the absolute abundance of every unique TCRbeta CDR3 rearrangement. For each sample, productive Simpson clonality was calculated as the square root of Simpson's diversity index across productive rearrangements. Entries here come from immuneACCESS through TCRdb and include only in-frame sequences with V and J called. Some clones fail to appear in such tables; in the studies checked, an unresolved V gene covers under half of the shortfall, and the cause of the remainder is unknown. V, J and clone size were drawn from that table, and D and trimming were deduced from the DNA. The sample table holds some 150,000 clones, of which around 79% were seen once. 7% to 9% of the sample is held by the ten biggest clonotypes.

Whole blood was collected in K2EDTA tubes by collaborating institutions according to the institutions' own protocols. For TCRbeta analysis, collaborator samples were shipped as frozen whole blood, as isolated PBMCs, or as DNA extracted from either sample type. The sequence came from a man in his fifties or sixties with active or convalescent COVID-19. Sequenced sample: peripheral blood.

The base sequence is TGTGCCAGCAGTAGGGACACCCGCGCTGGAAACACCATATATTTT. Translated, it gives CASSRDTRAGNTIYF. This sequence uses TRBV6-6 and TRBJ1-3; the D segment could be TRBD1, given 6 matching bases. The CDR3, cysteine through phenylalanine, is 15 amino acids long. This entry keeps only the CDR3 DNA: 45 bases, framed from base 1. In the germline V gene (reference sequence), CDR1 corresponds to MNHNY and CDR2 to SVGAGI. Trimming costs V 5 bases and J 2 bases, and their ends lie 13 bases apart.